These 13 T cell receptor beta chains originate from one sample sequenced in a study of OX40 agonist ivuxolimab in advanced cancers. Data came from immunoSEQ multiplex PCR; TCRdb stores just in-frame clones and leaves some out. Among about 57,000 clones listed, roughly 93% were seen once. Here the sequenced sample was CD4+ or CD8+ T cells sorted from blood, taken in a trial of the OX40 agonist ivuxolimab. Receptor source: an adult with an advanced solid tumor such as melanoma, head and neck, liver or kidney cancer.

The rearrangement joins TRBV19 to TRBJ1-4, with D tentatively TRBD1 (5 bases). Trimming took off 9 bases at V and 6 bases at J, with 11 bases between the two ends. The CDR3 extends over 12 amino acids. Germline V gene sequence: CDR1 LNHDA, CDR2 SQIVND (reference sequence). This CDR3 is CASRGNDEKLFF. The DNA for the CDR3 is TGTGCCAGCCGGGGCAACGATGAAAAACTGTTTTTT.

The chain joins TRBV28 to TRBJ1-2; D gene ambiguous. Germline V CDR1 and CDR2: MDHEN, SYDVKM. This CDR3 has 15 amino acids. Trimming removed 0 bases at V and 8 bases at J, with 16 bases between. Here the CDR3 reads CASSLWGAGAEGYTF. CDR3 DNA sequence: TGTGCCAGCAGTTTATGGGGTGCGGGCGCTGAAGGCTACACCTTC.

The J gene is TRBJ1-1, the V gene TRBV28; no definite D call. Trimming cost V 3 bases and J 4 bases, with 3 bases left between them. The CDR3 extends over 11 amino acids. Germline-derived CDR1 and CDR2 are MDHEN and SYDVKM. In DNA, the CDR3 is TGTGCCAGCAGTTTGGGCACTGAAGCTTTCTTT. Translation: CASSLGTEAFF.

The chain couples TRBV4-3 to TRBJ2-1, with 11 bases fitting TRBD2. The CDR3 contains 18 residues. J was trimmed by 3 bases and V by 0 bases; bases with no gene match: 7. CDR1 is LGHNA and CDR2 is YSLEER in the germline V gene. The CDR3 sequence: CASSQDGLAGGLYNEQFF. Written as DNA, the CDR3 is TGCGCCAGCAGCCAAGACGGGCTAGCGGGAGGCCTCTACAATGAGCAGTTCTTC.

The V call is TRBV6-5, the J call TRBJ2-1, with D hard to call. V was trimmed by 6 bases and J by 7 bases, leaving 10 bases between them. This CDR3 contains 12 residues. Germline V lookup: CDR1 MNHEY, CDR2 SVGAGI. CDR3 bases: TGTGCCAGCAGCCAGACTGGGAATGAGCAGTTCTTC. It encodes CASSQTGNEQFF.

J is TRBJ2-2 and V is TRBV25-1, with 11 positions matching TRBD2. The CDR3 is made up of 17 amino acids. CDR1 is MGHDK, CDR2 SYGVNS, per germline. With 3 bases clipped from V and 2 bases from J, the junction kept 5 bases outside the gene matches. CDR3 sequence: CASSEDRLAGNTGELFF. DNA for the CDR3: TGTGCCAGCAGTGAGGATCGACTAGCGGGAAACACCGGGGAGCTGTTTTTT.

The rearrangement links TRBV5-6 to TRBJ1-3; 9 bases agree with TRBD1. Germline V gene sequence: CDR1 SGHDT, CDR2 YYEEEE. V trimming: 3 bases; J trimming: 1 base; junction bases outside the gene matches: 2. The CDR3 consists of 15 residues. The CDR3 region is CASSWGTGSGNTIYF. The CDR3 nucleotides are TGTGCCAGCAGCTGGGGGACAGGGTCTGGAAACACCATATATTTT.

In this sample, this clone turned up a few times. The chain carries TRBV2 and TRBJ1-1, with a possible D match to TRBD1 (5 bases). Germline CDR1 reads SNHLY; CDR2 reads FYNNEI. The CDR3 consists of 14 residues. V was pared by 7 bases and J by 0 bases, with 12 bases between. CDR3 nucleotide sequence: TGTGCCAGCATTTTTTGGGGCTTGAACACTGAAGCTTTCTTT. It is translated as CASIFWGLNTEAFF.

The V call is TRBV7-9, the J call TRBJ2-5, with D perhaps matching TRBD1 or TRBD2 (5 bases each). The CDR3 loop spans 14 amino acids. The germline CDR1 and CDR2 sequences are SEHNR and FQNEAQ (reference sequence). The ends were cut back, 4 bases at V and 2 bases at J, with 11 bases in the middle. CDR3 sequence (DNA): TGTGCCAGCAGCTCCATGGGACGGCAAGAGACCCAGTACTTC. This sequence encodes CASSSMGRQETQYF.

The gene calls are TRBV6-6 and TRBJ2-5; D call uncertain. This CDR3 is 14 amino acids long. V was trimmed by 2 bases and J by 2 bases, leaving 9 bases between them. Germline CDR1 is MNHNY and CDR2 is SVGAGI (reference sequence). The chain's CDR3 is CASSYLRFQETQYF. CDR3 in DNA: TGTGCCAGCAGTTACCTCCGGTTTCAAGAGACCCAGTACTTC.

The J gene is TRBJ1-4, the V gene TRBV27; unclear D gene. V was clipped by 8 bases and J by 7 bases, with 8 bases between them. Per the germline V gene, CDR1 is MNHEY and CDR2 is SMNVEV (reference sequence). The CDR3 totals 11 residues. The CDR3 coding sequence is TGTGCCAGCTCGATGGGTGAAAAACTGTTTTTT. This codes for CASSMGEKLFF.

As for this clone: The sample has other DNA sequences that encode this CDR3 too. This chain connects TRBV27 to TRBJ2-1, with 11 bases lining up with TRBD2. CDR3 length: 15 amino acids. V gave up 2 bases and J gave up 4 bases; unmatched junction bases: 1. The germline V gene has CDR1 MNHEY and CDR2 SMNVEV (reference sequence). The CDR3 region has the DNA TGTGCCAGCAGTTTAGGGACTAGCGGATACAATGAGCAGTTCTTC. The encoded protein is CASSLGTSGYNEQFF.

The V and J genes are TRBV29-1 and TRBJ2-7; the match to TRBD1 covers 9 bases. Per germline, CDR1 SQVTM and CDR2 ANQGSEA. The V segment lost 5 bases and the J segment 0 bases; nucleotides outside the gene matches: 5. CDR3 size: 14 residues. CDR3 in amino acids: CSVTGTGSSYEQYF. CDR3 in DNA: TGCAGCGTTACCGGGACAGGGAGCTCCTACGAGCAGTACTTC.